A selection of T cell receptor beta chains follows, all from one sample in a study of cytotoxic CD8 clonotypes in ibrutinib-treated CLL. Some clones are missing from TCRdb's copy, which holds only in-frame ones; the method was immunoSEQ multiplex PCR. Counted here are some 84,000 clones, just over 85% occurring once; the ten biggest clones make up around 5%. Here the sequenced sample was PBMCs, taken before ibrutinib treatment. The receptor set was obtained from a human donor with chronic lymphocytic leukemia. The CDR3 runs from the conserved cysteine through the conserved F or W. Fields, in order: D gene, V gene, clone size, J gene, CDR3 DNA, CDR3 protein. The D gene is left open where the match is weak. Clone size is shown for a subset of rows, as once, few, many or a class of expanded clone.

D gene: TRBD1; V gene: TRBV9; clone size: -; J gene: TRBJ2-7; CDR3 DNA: TGTGCCAGCAGCCTCGGACAGGGATCCTACGAGCAGTACTTC; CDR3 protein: CASSLGQGSYEQYF
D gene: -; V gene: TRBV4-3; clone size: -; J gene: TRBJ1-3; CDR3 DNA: TGCGCCAGCAGCCGCATCTCGGGCAGCTCTGGAAACACCATATATTTT; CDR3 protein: CASSRISGSSGNTIYF
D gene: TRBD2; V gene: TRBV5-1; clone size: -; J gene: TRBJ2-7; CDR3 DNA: TGCGCCAGCAGCCTCGGACTAGCGGGAGGCCTACCCTACGAGCAGTACTTC; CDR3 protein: CASSLGLAGGLPYEQYF
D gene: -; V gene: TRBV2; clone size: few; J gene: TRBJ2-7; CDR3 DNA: TGTGCCAGCAGGGCCCGGGAGAACACCTACGAGCAGTACTTC; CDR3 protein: CASRARENTYEQYF
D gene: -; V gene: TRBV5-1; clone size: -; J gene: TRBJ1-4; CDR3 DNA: TGCGCCAGCCGGGGGGGTTTCAATGAAAAACTGTTTTTT; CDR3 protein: CASRGGFNEKLFF
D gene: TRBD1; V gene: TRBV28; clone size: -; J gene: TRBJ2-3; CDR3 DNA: TGTGCCAGCAGGGAGGAGGGACAGGGCACAGATACGCAGTATTTT; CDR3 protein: CASREEGQGTDTQYF
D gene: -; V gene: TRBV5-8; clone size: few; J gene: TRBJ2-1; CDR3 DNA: TGTGCCAGCAGGGCCGGGACATACAATGAGCAGTTCTTC; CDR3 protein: CASRAGTYNEQFF
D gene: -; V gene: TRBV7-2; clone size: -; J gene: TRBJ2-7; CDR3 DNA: TGTGCCAGCAGCCCCCCCGGACAGAAGTCCTACGAGCAGTACTTC; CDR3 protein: CASSPPGQKSYEQYF
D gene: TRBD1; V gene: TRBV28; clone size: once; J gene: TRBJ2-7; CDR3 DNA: TGTGCCAGCAGGGACAGGGAGTCCTACGAGCAGTACTTC; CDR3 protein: CASRDRESYEQYF
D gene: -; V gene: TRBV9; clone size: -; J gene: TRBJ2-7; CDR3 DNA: TGTGCCAGCAGCCCAACGTCCTCCTACGAGCAGTACTTC; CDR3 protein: CASSPTSSYEQYF
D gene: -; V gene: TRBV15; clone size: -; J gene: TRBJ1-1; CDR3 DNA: TGTGCCACCAGCAGGGGGGGATACGGTGAAGCTTTCTTT; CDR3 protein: CATSRGGYGEAFF
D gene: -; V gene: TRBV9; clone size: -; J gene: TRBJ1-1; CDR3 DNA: TGTGCCAGCAGCTTCCAGACAGAACTTCCAGGGAACACTGAAGCTTTCTTT; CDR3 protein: CASSFQTELPGNTEAFF
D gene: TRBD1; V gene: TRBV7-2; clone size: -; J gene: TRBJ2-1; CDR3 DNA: TGTGCCAGCAGCTTAGAGGGACAGGACTTCTCCTACAATGAGCAGTTCTTC; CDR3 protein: CASSLEGQDFSYNEQFF
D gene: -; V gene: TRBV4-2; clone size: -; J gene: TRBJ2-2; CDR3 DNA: TGTGCCAGCAGCCAAGGGCTAGGCGGGAACACCGGGGAGCTGTTTTTT; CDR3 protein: CASSQGLGGNTGELFF
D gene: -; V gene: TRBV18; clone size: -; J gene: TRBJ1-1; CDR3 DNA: TGTGCCAGCTCACCATCTCCGAACACTGAAGCTTTCTTT; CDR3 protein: CASSPSPNTEAFF
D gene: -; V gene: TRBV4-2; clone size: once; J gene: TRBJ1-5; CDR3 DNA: TGTGCCAGCAGGGGGCTGGGGAGTGAACCCCAGCATTTT; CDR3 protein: CASRGLGSEPQHF
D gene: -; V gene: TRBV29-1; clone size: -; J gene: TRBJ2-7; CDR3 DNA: TGCAGCGTTGTGCAGTTGCCCACCTACGAGCAGTACTTC; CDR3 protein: CSVVQLPTYEQYF
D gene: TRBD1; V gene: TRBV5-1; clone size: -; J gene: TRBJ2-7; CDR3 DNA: TGCGCCAGCAGCCTGGCGGCGACAGGGTACTACGAGCAGTACTTC; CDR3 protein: CASSLAATGYYEQYF
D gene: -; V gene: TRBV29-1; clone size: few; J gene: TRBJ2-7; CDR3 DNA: TGCAGCGTTCGACAGTCCTACGAGCAGTACTTC; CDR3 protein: CSVRQSYEQYF
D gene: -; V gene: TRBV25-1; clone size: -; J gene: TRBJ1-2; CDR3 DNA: TGTGCCAGCAGTGAAGAAGGGACGGGCAACTATGGCTACACCTTC; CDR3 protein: CASSEEGTGNYGYTF
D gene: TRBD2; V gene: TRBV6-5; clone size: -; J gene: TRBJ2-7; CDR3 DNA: TGTGCCAGCACCGAGGGGGGACTAGCGGTCTACGAGCAGTACTTC; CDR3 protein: CASTEGGLAVYEQYF
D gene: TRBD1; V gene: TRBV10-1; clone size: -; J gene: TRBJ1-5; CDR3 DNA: TGCGCCAGCAGTGAGTCCGGACAGGGATGCAATCAGCCCCAGCATTTT; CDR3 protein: CASSESGQGCNQPQHF